One T cell receptor (beta chain) is described in this entry. This sample stems from a study of blood T cell repertoires in COVID-19. CDR1 and CDR2 (germline): SGHTS, YDEGEE. CDR3 length: 15 residues. Between the trimmed V and J ends, which lost 5 bases and 0 bases, there was a span of 14 bases. Authors' processing steps: The authors estimated nucleated cell counts from reference gene primer amplification. The table came from immunoSEQ multiplex PCR; TCRdb's copy has only in-frame clones and leaves some out. The DNA was the basis for D and trimming; V, J and clone size are from that table. The table has about 120,000 clones, 85% seen once.

The clonotype comes from an elderly man with acute or convalescent COVID-19. V usage is TRBV5-8 and J usage is TRBJ1-1, with a possible D match to TRBD1 (6 bases). The sample was peripheral blood. The CDR3 region is CASSRRGRVNTEAFF. The CDR3 DNA sequence: TGTGCCAGCAGTAGGAGGGGGAGGGTGAACACTGAAGCTTTCTTT.